Below, 10 T cell receptor beta chains from the same sample are listed, as sequenced in a study of beta chain features in type 1 diabetes. Expressed TCRB transcripts were sequenced after all isolated RNA was converted to cDNA. TCRdb's table, derived via immunoSEQ multiplex PCR, lists solely in-frame clones and lacks some. The data contain 900,000 or so clones, 15% to 20% of them singletons. Sample: naive CD4+ T cells from blood. These receptors all come from a woman under 30 in good health.

The V and J genes are TRBV25-1 and TRBJ2-1, with 7 bases matching TRBD2. Germline assignment: CDR1 MGHDK and CDR2 SYGVNS. Unmatched junction bases numbered 15, after V lost 8 bases and J lost 8 bases. The CDR3 runs 15 residues. The CDR3 bases are TGTGCCAGCGAGCGGGGCGGGGGTCGGGGAGATGAGCAGTTCTTC. Amino acid sequence: CASERGGGRGDEQFF. Variable domain in full (rest from reference TRBV25-1 and TRBJ2-1): EADIYQTPRYLVIGTGKKITLECSQTMGHDKMYWYQQDPGMELHLIHYSYGVNSTEKGDLSSESTVSRIRTEHFPLTLESARPSHTSQYLCASERGGGRGDEQFFGPGTRLTVL.

The rearrangement joins TRBV27 to TRBJ2-2, with 11 bases lining up with TRBD2. The ends lost 0 bases at V and 5 bases at J; junction bases unmatched: 11. Germline assignment: CDR1 MNHEY and CDR2 SMNVEV (reference sequence). The CDR3 contains 19 residues. CDR3 coding DNA: TGTGCCAGCAGTTTATCCCCCTACCTTAGCGGGAGGGGGACCGGGGAGCTGTTTTTT. Encoded protein: CASSLSPYLSGRGTGELFF.

This clone occurred a few times. V and J are TRBV6-1 and TRBJ2-3; maybe TRBD2 (6 bases). CDR3 length: 16 residues. Germline V CDR1 and CDR2: MNHNS, SASEGT. With 4 bases removed from V and 6 bases from J, the gap between germline ends came to 20 bases. The CDR3 sequence is CASSVAAVPAGDTQYF. CDR3 bases: TGTGCCAGCAGTGTAGCGGCAGTACCCGCGGGGGATACGCAGTATTTT.

This clone has just a few counts. This rearrangement joins TRBV7-2 to TRBJ2-3, with TRBD2 identical over 12 bases. CDR3 length: 17 residues. Germline trimming cut 2 bases from V and 4 bases from J; bases unmatched to any gene: 7. The germline gives CDR1 SGHTA, CDR2 FQGNSA. As DNA, the CDR3 is TGTGCCAGCAGCTTATTCCCTAGCGGGAGGGCCGCAGATACGCAGTATTTT. Translating it yields CASSLFPSGRAADTQYF.

Concerning this clone itself: One end of the junction is discordant with germline, which a read error may explain. This sample includes further DNA sequences coding for the same CDR3. The chain carries TRBV7-2 and TRBJ1-1; D not certain. Germline V gene data show CDR1 as SGHTA and CDR2 as FQGNSA. There are 14 residues in the CDR3. For the CDR3, the DNA is TGTGCCAGCAGTTTAGCCCGGGAGAACACTGAAGCTTTCTTT. Protein: CASSLARENTEAFF.

The chain combines TRBV7-9 with TRBJ2-3; 7 nucleotides line up with TRBD1. The CDR3 has 16 residues. The V gene end was trimmed by 5 bases and the J gene end by 3 bases; junction bases not matched to a gene: 11. The germline V gene encodes CDR1 SEHNR and CDR2 FQNEAQ (reference sequence). CDR3 in amino acids: CASSPVPGQKTDTQYF. The CDR3 DNA follows: TGTGCCAGCAGCCCGGTCCCGGGACAGAAGACAGATACGCAGTATTTT.

The V call is TRBV7-2, the J call TRBJ2-5; 8 bases match TRBD2. This CDR3 has 17 amino acids. Trimming at V came to 1 base and at J to 4 bases, leaving 11 bases not matched to a gene. The germline gives CDR1 SGHTA, CDR2 FQGNSA. The CDR3: CASSLGGSGRWIETQYF. In nucleotides, the CDR3 is TGTGCCAGCAGCTTAGGCGGGAGCGGGAGATGGATAGAGACCCAGTACTTC.

This clone was found a few times. This rearrangement joins TRBV19 to TRBJ1-2; 8 bases align to TRBD1. V shed 8 bases, J shed 1 base, and the junction held 12 bases outside the gene matches. In germline, CDR1 is LNHDA, CDR2 SQIVND (reference sequence). The CDR3 has 16 residues. The CDR3 region has the DNA TGTGCCAGTCGAGAGGAACGGACAGGGTTTAACTATGGCTACACCTTC. Encoded protein: CASREERTGFNYGYTF.

This clone was observed a few times. The V and J genes are TRBV28 and TRBJ1-4, with unresolved D. Trimming shortened V by 7 bases and J by 0 bases, and 9 bases separated the two germline ends. Per germline, CDR1 MDHEN and CDR2 SYDVKM. The CDR3 consists of 14 residues. The DNA for the CDR3 is TGTGCCAGCATGCTAGAGACAACTAATGAAAAACTGTTTTTT. Translated: CASMLETTNEKLFF.

The rearrangement uses TRBV10-3 and TRBJ2-2; 9 positions agree with TRBD2. CDR3 length: 17 residues. The V segment lost 1 base and the J segment 6 bases; nucleotides outside the gene matches: 9. Germline assignment: CDR1 ENHRY and CDR2 SYGVKD. The chain's CDR3 is CAISEWASGVLAGELFF. The DNA of the CDR3 is TGTGCCATCAGTGAGTGGGCTAGCGGGGTCTTAGCCGGGGAGCTGTTTTTT.